This is a list of T cell receptor beta chains from one sample in a study of blood T cell repertoires in COVID-19. Here immunoSEQ multiplex PCR was the method, and the copy in TCRdb shows in-frame clones only, minus some. The repertoire holds over 250,000 clones, with about 80% as singletons. The material sequenced was peripheral blood. The receptors were sampled from a woman aged 50 to 60 who had recovered from COVID-19. The CDR3 runs from the conserved cysteine through the conserved F or W. The order of the fields is CDR3 DNA, CDR3 protein, clone size, V gene, J gene, D gene. D genes are given only for firm matches. Size tells how often a clone was seen (once, few, many) or the class of an expanded clone, and some rows leave it out.

CDR3nt: TGTGCCAGATCCTCGTGGACAGGGGAGGACGGCTACACCTTC
CDR3aa: CARSSWTGEDGYTF
abundance: NA
v_gene: TRBV28
j_gene: TRBJ1-2
d_gene: TRBD1

CDR3nt: TGTGCCAGTAGTCCCTGGACAGGGGGGTTCATCGGGGAGCTGTTTTTT
CDR3aa: CASSPWTGGFIGELFF
abundance: NA
v_gene: TRBV19
j_gene: TRBJ2-2
d_gene: TRBD1

CDR3nt: TGTGCCAGCAGCGGAACGGTGGGGGACTGGTTTAGCACAGATACGCAGTATTTT
CDR3aa: CASSGTVGDWFSTDTQYF
abundance: NA
v_gene: TRBV9
j_gene: TRBJ2-3
d_gene: NA

CDR3nt: TGTGCCAGCAGCGTCTCGGGAGGGCCCTCTGGGGCCAACGTCCTGACTTTC
CDR3aa: CASSVSGGPSGANVLTF
abundance: few
v_gene: TRBV9
j_gene: TRBJ2-6
d_gene: TRBD2

CDR3nt: TGCAGCGTCCCTTTCATTACAGGCCCGACGAACACTGAAGCTTTCTTT
CDR3aa: CSVPFITGPTNTEAFF
abundance: NA
v_gene: TRBV29-1
j_gene: TRBJ1-1
d_gene: NA

CDR3nt: TGCAGCGTCCCGACTAGCGGGAGTCCCACAGATACGCAGTATTTT
CDR3aa: CSVPTSGSPTDTQYF
abundance: NA
v_gene: TRBV29-1
j_gene: TRBJ2-3
d_gene: TRBD2

CDR3nt: TGTGCCAGCAGCTTGGGACAGGTCTCTGGAAACACCATATATTTT
CDR3aa: CASSLGQVSGNTIYF
abundance: NA
v_gene: TRBV7-8
j_gene: TRBJ1-3
d_gene: TRBD1

CDR3nt: TGTGCCAGCAATTTTCGAGGACTCACTGAAGCTTTCTTT
CDR3aa: CASNFRGLTEAFF
abundance: NA
v_gene: TRBV7-2
j_gene: TRBJ1-1
d_gene: NA

CDR3nt: TGTGCCAGCAGCTTAGGACCGGGAGGGGGCTACAATGAGCAGTTCTTC
CDR3aa: CASSLGPGGGYNEQFF
abundance: NA
v_gene: TRBV7-6
j_gene: TRBJ2-1
d_gene: TRBD2

CDR3nt: TGTGCCAGCAGCGACAGGAACACTGAAGCTTTCTTT
CDR3aa: CASSDRNTEAFF
abundance: NA
v_gene: TRBV28
j_gene: TRBJ1-1
d_gene: NA

CDR3nt: TGTGCCAGCAGCCTGACCGGGACAGGGGTTTACAATGAGCAGTTCTTC
CDR3aa: CASSLTGTGVYNEQFF
abundance: NA
v_gene: TRBV7-3
j_gene: TRBJ2-1
d_gene: TRBD1

CDR3nt: TGTGCCAGCTCCCCCTCGGGGTCCGGATCCTATGGCTACACCTTC
CDR3aa: CASSPSGSGSYGYTF
abundance: NA
v_gene: TRBV18
j_gene: TRBJ1-2
d_gene: NA

CDR3nt: TGTGCCAGCAGTTTATCGGGGGAGGCAGATACGCAGTATTTT
CDR3aa: CASSLSGEADTQYF
abundance: NA
v_gene: TRBV28
j_gene: TRBJ2-3
d_gene: NA

CDR3nt: TGTGCCAGCAGCCAAGTGTCGACAGGGCGGGTCTTC
CDR3aa: CASSQVSTGRVF
abundance: NA
v_gene: TRBV3-1/TRBV3-2
j_gene: TRBJ2-7
d_gene: TRBD1

CDR3nt: TGTGCCAGCAGCTTAGACTACCAAGAGACCCAGTACTTC
CDR3aa: CASSLDYQETQYF
abundance: NA
v_gene: TRBV7-3
j_gene: TRBJ2-5
d_gene: NA

CDR3nt: TGCAGCGTTGGATTGGGAGTCAATCAGCCCCAGCATTTT
CDR3aa: CSVGLGVNQPQHF
abundance: few
v_gene: TRBV29-1
j_gene: TRBJ1-5
d_gene: NA

CDR3nt: TGTGCCTGGAGTGTACTGAACACCGGGGAGCTGTTTTTT
CDR3aa: CAWSVLNTGELFF
abundance: few
v_gene: TRBV30
j_gene: TRBJ2-2
d_gene: NA

CDR3nt: TGTGCCAGCAGTCCATATAGCGGGGTTGGCCAAGAGACCCAGTACTTC
CDR3aa: CASSPYSGVGQETQYF
abundance: few
v_gene: TRBV6-2/TRBV6-3
j_gene: TRBJ2-5
d_gene: TRBD2

CDR3nt: TGTGCCAGCAGCTCCGGACTAGCAGCAGATACGCAGTATTTT
CDR3aa: CASSSGLAADTQYF
abundance: NA
v_gene: TRBV7-2
j_gene: TRBJ2-3
d_gene: TRBD2

CDR3nt: TGTGCCAGCAGCCCCGGGATCTTAGAAGAGACCCAGTACTTC
CDR3aa: CASSPGILEETQYF
abundance: once
v_gene: TRBV3-1/TRBV3-2
j_gene: TRBJ2-5
d_gene: NA

CDR3nt: TGTGCCAGCAGTTTAAGTAGCGCCGGTAACACTGAAGCTTTCTTT
CDR3aa: CASSLSSAGNTEAFF
abundance: NA
v_gene: TRBV28
j_gene: TRBJ1-1
d_gene: NA

CDR3nt: TGTGCCAGTCGCGCGGGGGGCCGAGACGAGCAGTACTTC
CDR3aa: CASRAGGRDEQYF
abundance: NA
v_gene: TRBV19
j_gene: TRBJ2-7
d_gene: TRBD2

CDR3nt: TGTGCCAGCAGCCAAGAGGCATACTCTGGAAACACCATATATTTT
CDR3aa: CASSQEAYSGNTIYF
abundance: NA
v_gene: TRBV3-1/TRBV3-2
j_gene: TRBJ1-3
d_gene: NA

CDR3nt: TGTGCCAGCAGTCGAGGGGGGGACTATGGCTACACCTTC
CDR3aa: CASSRGGDYGYTF
abundance: NA
v_gene: TRBV28
j_gene: TRBJ1-2
d_gene: NA

CDR3nt: TGTGCCAGCAGCCCTAGCGGGGTCCTATCCTACGAGCAGTACTTC
CDR3aa: CASSPSGVLSYEQYF
abundance: NA
v_gene: TRBV7-9
j_gene: TRBJ2-7
d_gene: TRBD2

CDR3nt: TGTGCCTGGAGTGTACGGGGAGGAAACACCATATATTTT
CDR3aa: CAWSVRGGNTIYF
abundance: NA
v_gene: TRBV30
j_gene: TRBJ1-3
d_gene: NA